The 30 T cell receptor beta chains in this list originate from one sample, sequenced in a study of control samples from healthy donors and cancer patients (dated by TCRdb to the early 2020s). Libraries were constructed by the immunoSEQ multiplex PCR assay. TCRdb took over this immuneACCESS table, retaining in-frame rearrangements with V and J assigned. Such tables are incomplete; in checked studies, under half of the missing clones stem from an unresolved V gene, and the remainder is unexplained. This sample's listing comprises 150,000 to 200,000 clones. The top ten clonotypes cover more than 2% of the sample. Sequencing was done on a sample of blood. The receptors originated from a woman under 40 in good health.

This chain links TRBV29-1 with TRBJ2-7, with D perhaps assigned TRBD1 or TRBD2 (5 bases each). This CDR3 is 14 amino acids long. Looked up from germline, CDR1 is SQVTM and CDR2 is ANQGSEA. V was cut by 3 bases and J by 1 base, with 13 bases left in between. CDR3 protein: CSVDRDGQSYEQYF. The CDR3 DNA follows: TGCAGCGTTGACCGGGACGGGCAATCCTACGAGCAGTACTTC.

This chain's CDR3 is CASSPEQETQYF. DNA for the CDR3: TGTGCCAGTTCACCCGAACAAGAGACCCAGTACTTC. The rearrangement links TRBV9 to TRBJ2-5, with no clear D. The V and J ends lost 8 bases and 2 bases respectively, with 10 bases between them. In germline, CDR1 is SGDLS, CDR2 YYNGEE. The length of the CDR3 is 12 residues.

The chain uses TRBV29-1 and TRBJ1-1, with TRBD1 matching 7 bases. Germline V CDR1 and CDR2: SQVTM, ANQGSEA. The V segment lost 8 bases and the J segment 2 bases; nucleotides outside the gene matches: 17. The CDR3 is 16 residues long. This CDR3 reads CSTSGVTGAINTEAFF. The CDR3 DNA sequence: TGCAGCACCTCTGGGGTTACAGGGGCAATTAACACTGAAGCTTTCTTT.

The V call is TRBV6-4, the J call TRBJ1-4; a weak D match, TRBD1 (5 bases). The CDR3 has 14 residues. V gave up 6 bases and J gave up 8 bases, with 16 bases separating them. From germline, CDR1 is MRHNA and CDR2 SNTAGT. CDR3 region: CASSPTDRDEKLFF. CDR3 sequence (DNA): TGTGCCAGCAGCCCGACAGACCGGGACGAAAAACTGTTTTTT.

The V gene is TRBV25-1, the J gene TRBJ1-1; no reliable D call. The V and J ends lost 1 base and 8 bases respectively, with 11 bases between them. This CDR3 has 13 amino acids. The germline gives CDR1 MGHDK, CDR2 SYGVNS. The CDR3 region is CASSESRRPEAFF. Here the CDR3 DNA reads TGTGCCAGCAGTGAATCTCGCAGACCCGAAGCTTTCTTT.

The CDR3 DNA is TGTGCCAGCAGTGATAGAGGGCCCTATAATGAAAAACTGTTTTTT. Translating it yields CASSDRGPYNEKLFF. The rearrangement joins TRBV6-1 to TRBJ1-4; D unclear. This CDR3 has 15 residues. V lost 3 bases and J lost 4, with 12 bases in between. Germline lookup yields CDR1 MNHNS and CDR2 SASEGT.

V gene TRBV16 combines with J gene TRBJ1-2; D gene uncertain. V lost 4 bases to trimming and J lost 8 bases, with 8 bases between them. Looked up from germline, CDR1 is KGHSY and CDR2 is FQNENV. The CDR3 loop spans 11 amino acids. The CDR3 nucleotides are TGTGCCAGCAGCCCGCTGGCGGGCTACACCTTC. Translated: CASSPLAGYTF.

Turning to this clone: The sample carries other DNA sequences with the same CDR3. CDR3 loop: CASSGGRNQPQHF. CDR3 coding DNA: TGTGCCAGCAGTGGAGGCCGGAATCAGCCCCAGCATTTT. The gene calls are TRBV2 and TRBJ1-5, with no clear D. V was clipped by 4 bases and J by 4 bases, with 8 bases between them. This CDR3 has 13 residues. Germline CDR1 is SNHLY and CDR2 is FYNNEI.

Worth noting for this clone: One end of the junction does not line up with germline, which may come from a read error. CDR3 sequence (DNA): TGTGCCAGCAACCAAGCGCTATATAATTCACCCCTCCACTTT. Translation gives CASNQALYNSPLHF. The rearrangement links TRBV14 to TRBJ1-6, with D uncertain. Germline assignment: CDR1 SGHDN and CDR2 FVKESK. The CDR3 has 14 amino acids. The full variable domain, in which reference TRBV14 and TRBJ1-6 provide the parts outside the CDR3, is EAGVTQFPSHSVIEKGQTVTLRCDPISGHDNLYWYRRVMGKEIKFLLHFVKESKQDESGMPNNRFLAERTGGTYSTLKVQPAELEDSGVYFCASNQALYNSPLHFGNGTRLTVT.

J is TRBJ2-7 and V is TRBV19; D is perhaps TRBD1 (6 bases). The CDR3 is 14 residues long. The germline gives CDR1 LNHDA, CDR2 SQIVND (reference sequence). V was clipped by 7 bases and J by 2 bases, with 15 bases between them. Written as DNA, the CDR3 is TGTGCCAGTACCTACCGGGCAGGGGCCTACGAGCAGTACTTC. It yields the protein CASTYRAGAYEQYF. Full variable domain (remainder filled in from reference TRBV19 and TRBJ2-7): DGGITQSPKYLFRKEGQNVTLSCEQNLNHDAMYWYRQDPGQGLRLIYYSQIVNDFQKGDIAEGYSVSREKKESFPLTVTSAQKNPTAFYLCASTYRAGAYEQYFGPGTRLTVT.

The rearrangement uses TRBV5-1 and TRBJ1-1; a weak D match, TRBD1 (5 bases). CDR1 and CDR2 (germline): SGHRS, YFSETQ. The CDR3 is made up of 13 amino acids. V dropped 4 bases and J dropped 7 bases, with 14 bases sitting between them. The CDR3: CASSPDNADEAFF. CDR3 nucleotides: TGCGCCAGCAGCCCGGACAATGCCGATGAAGCTTTCTTT.

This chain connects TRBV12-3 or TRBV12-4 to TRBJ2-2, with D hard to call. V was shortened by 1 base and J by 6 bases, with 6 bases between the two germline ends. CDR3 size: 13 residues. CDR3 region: CASSLGSAGELFF. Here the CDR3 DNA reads TGTGCCAGCAGTTTAGGGTCGGCCGGGGAGCTGTTTTTT.

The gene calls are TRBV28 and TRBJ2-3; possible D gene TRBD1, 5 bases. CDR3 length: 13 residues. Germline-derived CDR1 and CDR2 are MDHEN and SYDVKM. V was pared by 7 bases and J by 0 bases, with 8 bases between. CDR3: CASTQVSTDTQYF. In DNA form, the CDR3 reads TGTGCCAGCACACAGGTTAGCACAGATACGCAGTATTTT. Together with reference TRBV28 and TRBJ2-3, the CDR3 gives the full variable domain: DVKVTQSSRYLVKRTGEKVFLECVQDMDHENMFWYRQDPGLGLRLIYFSYDVKMKEKGDIPEGYSVSREKKERFSLILESASTNQTSMYLCASTQVSTDTQYFGPGTRLTVL.

CDR3: CASRQGVNSYEQYF. CDR3 nucleotides: TGTGCCAGCAGACAGGGGGTAAATTCCTACGAGCAGTACTTC. The V gene is TRBV6-5, the J gene TRBJ2-7; TRBD1 matches 8 bases. V was clipped by 6 bases and J by 1 base; unmatched bases: 5. This CDR3 is 14 amino acids long. CDR1 is MNHEY and CDR2 is SVGAGI in the germline V gene.

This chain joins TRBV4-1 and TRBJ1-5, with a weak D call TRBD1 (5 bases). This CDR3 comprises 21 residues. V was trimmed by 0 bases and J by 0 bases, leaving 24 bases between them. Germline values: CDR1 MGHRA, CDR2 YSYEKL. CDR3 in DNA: TGCGCCAGCAGCCAAGATGAAAGGGGTAGGTTTAGGAGGGCTAGCAATCAGCCCCAGCATTTT. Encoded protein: CASSQDERGRFRRASNQPQHF.

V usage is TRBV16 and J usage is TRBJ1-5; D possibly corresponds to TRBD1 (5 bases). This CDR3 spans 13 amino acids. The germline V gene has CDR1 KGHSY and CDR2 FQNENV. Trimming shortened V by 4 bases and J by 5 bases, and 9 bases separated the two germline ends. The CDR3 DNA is TGTGCCAGCAGCCGTTCGGGGGATCAGCCCCAGCATTTT. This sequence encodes CASSRSGDQPQHF. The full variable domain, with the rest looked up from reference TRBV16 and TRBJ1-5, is GEEVAQTPKHLVRGEGQKAKLYCAPIKGHSYVFWYQQVLKNEFKFLISFQNENVFDETGMPKERFSAKCLPNSPCSLEIQATKLEDSAVYFCASSRSGDQPQHFGDGTRLSIL.

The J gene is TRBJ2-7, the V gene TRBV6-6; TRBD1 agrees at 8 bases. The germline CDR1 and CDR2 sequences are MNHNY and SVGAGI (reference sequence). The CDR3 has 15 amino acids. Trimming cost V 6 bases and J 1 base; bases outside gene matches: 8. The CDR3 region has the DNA TGTGCCAGCAGGATAACAGGGGGAGAGTCCTACGAGCAGTACTTC. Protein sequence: CASRITGGESYEQYF.

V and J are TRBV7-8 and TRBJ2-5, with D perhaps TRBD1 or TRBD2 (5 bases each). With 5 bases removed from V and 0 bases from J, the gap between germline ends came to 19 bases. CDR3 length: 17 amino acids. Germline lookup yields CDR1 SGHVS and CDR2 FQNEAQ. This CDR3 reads CASSKELGWGNQETQYF. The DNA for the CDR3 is TGTGCCAGCAGCAAGGAGTTGGGGTGGGGGAACCAAGAGACCCAGTACTTC.

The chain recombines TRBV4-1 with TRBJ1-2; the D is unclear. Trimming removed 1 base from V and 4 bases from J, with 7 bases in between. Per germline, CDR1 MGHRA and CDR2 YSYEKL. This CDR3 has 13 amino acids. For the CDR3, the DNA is TGCGCCAGCAGCCAAGGGGATTTCTATGGCTACACCTTC. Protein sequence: CASSQGDFYGYTF.

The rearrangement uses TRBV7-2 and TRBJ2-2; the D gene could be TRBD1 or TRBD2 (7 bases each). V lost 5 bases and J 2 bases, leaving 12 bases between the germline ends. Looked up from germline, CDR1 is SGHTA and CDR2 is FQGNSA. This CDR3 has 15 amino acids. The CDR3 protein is CASSSGTANTGELFF. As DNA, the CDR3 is TGTGCCAGCAGCAGCGGGACAGCCAACACCGGGGAGCTGTTTTTT.

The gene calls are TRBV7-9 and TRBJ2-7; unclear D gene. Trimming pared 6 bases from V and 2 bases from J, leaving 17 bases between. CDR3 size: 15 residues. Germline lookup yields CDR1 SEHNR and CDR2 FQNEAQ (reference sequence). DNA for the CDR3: TGTGCCAGCAGTTCCCCGATGGGCCCAACCTACGAGCAGTACTTC. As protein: CASSSPMGPTYEQYF.

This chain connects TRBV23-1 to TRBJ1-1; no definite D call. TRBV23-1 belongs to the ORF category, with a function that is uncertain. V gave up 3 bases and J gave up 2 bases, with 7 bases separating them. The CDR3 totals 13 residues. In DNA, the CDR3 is TGCGCCAGCAGTCATCCCAGAAACACTGAAGCTTTCTTT. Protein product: CASSHPRNTEAFF.

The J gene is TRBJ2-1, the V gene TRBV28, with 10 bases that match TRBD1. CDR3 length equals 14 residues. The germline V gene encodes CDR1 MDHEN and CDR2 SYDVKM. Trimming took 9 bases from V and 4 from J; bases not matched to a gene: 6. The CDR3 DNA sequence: TGTGCCAGTTCACCGGGACAGGGGTACAATGAGCAGTTCTTC. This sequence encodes CASSPGQGYNEQFF.

CDR3 nucleotides: TGTGCCAGCAGCCAGGTGACAGGGGATTCTCATCAGCCCCAGCATTTT. As protein: CASSQVTGDSHQPQHF. V and J are TRBV11-2 and TRBJ1-5; 8 bases are shared with TRBD1. This CDR3 region has 16 residues. Germline V gives CDR1 SGHAT, CDR2 FQNNGV. With 5 bases clipped from V and 5 bases from J, the junction kept 11 bases outside the gene matches.

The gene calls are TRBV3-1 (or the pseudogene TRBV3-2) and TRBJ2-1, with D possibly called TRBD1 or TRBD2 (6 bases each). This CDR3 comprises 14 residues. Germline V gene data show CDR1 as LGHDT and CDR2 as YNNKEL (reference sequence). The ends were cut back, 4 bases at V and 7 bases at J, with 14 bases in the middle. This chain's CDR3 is CASSRWGAENEQFF. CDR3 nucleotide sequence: TGTGCCAGCAGCCGATGGGGGGCGGAAAATGAGCAGTTCTTC.

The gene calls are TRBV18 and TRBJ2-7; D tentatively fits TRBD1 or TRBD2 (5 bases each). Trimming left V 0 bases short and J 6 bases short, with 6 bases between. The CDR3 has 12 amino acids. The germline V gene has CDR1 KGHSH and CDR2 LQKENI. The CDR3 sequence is CASSPPGTEQYF. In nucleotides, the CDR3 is TGTGCCAGCTCACCACCAGGGACCGAGCAGTACTTC.

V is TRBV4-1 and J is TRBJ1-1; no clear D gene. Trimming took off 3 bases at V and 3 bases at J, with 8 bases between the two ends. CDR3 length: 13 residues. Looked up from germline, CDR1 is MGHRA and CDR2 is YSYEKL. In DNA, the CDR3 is TGCGCCAGCAGCCAGGGAGGCTACACTGAAGCTTTCTTT. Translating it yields CASSQGGYTEAFF.

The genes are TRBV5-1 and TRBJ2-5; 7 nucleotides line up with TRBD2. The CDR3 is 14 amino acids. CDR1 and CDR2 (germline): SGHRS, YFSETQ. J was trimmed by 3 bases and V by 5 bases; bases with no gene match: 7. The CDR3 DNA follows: TGCGCCAGCAGATTTCAGCGGGGTGAAGAGACCCAGTACTTC. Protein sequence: CASRFQRGEETQYF.

Here the CDR3 DNA reads TGTGCCAGCAGTCCCGGATCCAACACCGGGGAGCTGTTTTTT. It translates to CASSPGSNTGELFF. V usage is TRBV28 and J usage is TRBJ2-2; D remains unclear. Trimming took 5 bases from V and 2 from J, leaving 9 bases between them. Germline CDR1 is MDHEN and CDR2 is SYDVKM. The CDR3 consists of 14 residues.

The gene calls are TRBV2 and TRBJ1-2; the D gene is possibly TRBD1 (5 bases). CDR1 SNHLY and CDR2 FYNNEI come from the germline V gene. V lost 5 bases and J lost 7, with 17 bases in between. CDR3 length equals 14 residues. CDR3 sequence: CASSRQSHAIGYTF. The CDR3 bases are TGTGCCAGCAGTCGACAGTCGCACGCAATTGGCTACACCTTC. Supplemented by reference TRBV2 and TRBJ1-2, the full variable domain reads EPEVTQTPSHQVTQMGQEVILRCVPISNHLYFYWYRQILGQKVEFLVSFYNNEISEKSEIFDDQFSVERPDGSNFTLKIRSTKLEDSAMYFCASSRQSHAIGYTFGSGTRLTVV.